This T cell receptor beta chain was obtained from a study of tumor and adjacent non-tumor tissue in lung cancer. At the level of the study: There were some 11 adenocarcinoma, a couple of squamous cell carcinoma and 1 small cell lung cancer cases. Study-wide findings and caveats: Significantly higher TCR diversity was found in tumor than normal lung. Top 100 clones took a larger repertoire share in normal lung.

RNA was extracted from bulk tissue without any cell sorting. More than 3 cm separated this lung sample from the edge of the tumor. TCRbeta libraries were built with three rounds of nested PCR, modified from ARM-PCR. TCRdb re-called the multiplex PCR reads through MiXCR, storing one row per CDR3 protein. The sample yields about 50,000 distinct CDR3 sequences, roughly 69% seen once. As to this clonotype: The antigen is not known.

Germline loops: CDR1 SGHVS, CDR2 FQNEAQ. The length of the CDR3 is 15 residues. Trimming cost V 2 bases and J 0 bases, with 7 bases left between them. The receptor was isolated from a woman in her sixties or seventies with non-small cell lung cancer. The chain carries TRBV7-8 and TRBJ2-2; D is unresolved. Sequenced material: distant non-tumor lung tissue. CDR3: CASSLLWANTGELFF. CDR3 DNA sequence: TGTGCCAGCAGCTTACTCTGGGCGAACACCGGGGAGCTGTTTTTT.